A selection of T cell receptor beta chains follows, all from one sample in a study of T cell repertoires in cytomegalovirus infection. MiXCR, applied by TCRdb to the reads, yields one record per CDR3 protein. Among 900,000 to 950,000 distinct CDR3 sequences listed, more than 25% were seen once. For these TCRs, the target antigens are not known. The sequences come from cultured CD8+ T cells from PBMCs, collected from culture after CMV antigen stimulation. The receptors here all came from a human donor in good health (CMV status not recorded). Some clones in this sample may be carry-over from other donors' samples. CDR3s leave out the opening cysteine and the closing phenylalanine or tryptophan.

j_call v_call cdr3_aa
TRBJ1-1 TRBV6-6 ANSYPIPGLRTEAF
TRBJ2-7 TRBV12-3/TRBV12-4 ASSLAQAKVEQY
TRBJ2-1 TRBV27 ASSGTEDNEQF
TRBJ2-1 TRBV2 ASSARGSGGPSNEQF
TRBJ2-1 TRBV6-5 ASSYRVMRSGGAGEQF
TRBJ1-5 TRBV20-1 SASARDPWNQPQH
TRBJ1-6 TRBV27 ASSSPWTEANSPLH
TRBJ1-1 TRBV28 ASSLTPGNTEAF
TRBJ2-3 TRBV25-1 ASSSLAGAITDTQY
TRBJ1-5 TRBV19 ATVDRASGSNQPQH
TRBJ2-1 TRBV6-5 ASSYGGQGIYNEQF
TRBJ1-6 TRBV27 ASKWGAGLSPLH
TRBJ2-1 TRBV29-1 SVEDQQGDEQF
TRBJ2-1 TRBV27 ASSFGPSAYNEQF
TRBJ2-7 TRBV10-3 AISESGGDEQY
TRBJ2-1 TRBV7-8 ASKGDEQF
TRBJ1-1 TRBV4-3 ASSQAQSRTEAF
TRBJ1-1 TRBV7-8 ASSLSGGHSDEAF
TRBJ2-7 TRBV5-4 ASSTGGEQY
TRBJ1-1 TRBV28 ASSHRPATEAS
TRBJ2-3 TRBV9 ASSARTGGFTDTQY
TRBJ1-1 TRBV5-4 ASSNPGQGTTEAF